The next 26 T cell receptor beta chains were all read from a single sample in a study of blood T cell repertoires in COVID-19. Only in-frame clones appear in the TCRdb table, and some are missing; sequencing was by immunoSEQ multiplex PCR. Counted here are more than 95,000 clones, around 84% occurring once; the ten biggest clones make up under 30%. The sample taken for sequencing was peripheral blood. Receptor source: a man between 60 and 70 years old with acute or convalescent COVID-19.

The genes are TRBV9 and TRBJ2-3, with 9 bases aligning to TRBD1. This CDR3 has 16 residues. Germline CDR1 reads SGDLS; CDR2 reads YYNGEE. Germline trimming cut 1 base from V and 3 bases from J; bases unmatched to any gene: 6. The CDR3 DNA reads TGTGCCAGCAGCGTACAAGACAGGGGGTTAACAGATACGCAGTATTTT. As protein: CASSVQDRGLTDTQYF.

In regard to this clone: The same CDR3 is also encoded by other DNA sequences in this sample. The chain has TRBV29-1 and TRBJ1-1; 12 bases align to TRBD1. With 3 bases clipped from V and 5 bases from J, the junction kept 4 bases outside the gene matches. Germline V gene data show CDR1 as SQVTM and CDR2 as ANQGSEA. The CDR3 consists of 14 residues. The CDR3 protein is CSVEGGQGATEAFF. The CDR3 region has the DNA TGCAGCGTTGAGGGGGGACAGGGGGCGACTGAAGCTTTCTTT.

The chain couples TRBV2 to TRBJ1-2; D is possibly TRBD1 (6 bases). Looked up from germline, CDR1 is SNHLY and CDR2 is FYNNEI. The CDR3 runs to 17 residues. Trimming cost V 7 bases and J 0 bases, with 21 bases left between them. CDR3 region: CASTVRRTATSNYGYTF. As DNA, the CDR3 is TGTGCCAGCACCGTTAGGAGGACAGCCACTTCTAACTATGGCTACACCTTC.

This clone was seen just once. This chain joins TRBV29-1 and TRBJ1-2; 9 bases align to TRBD1. V trimming: 5 bases; J trimming: 3 bases; junction bases outside the gene matches: 4. The CDR3 sequence is 13 residues long. Germline V lookup: CDR1 SQVTM, CDR2 ANQGSEA. The CDR3 region has the DNA TGCAGCGTTAAGACAGGGGGGGACTATGGCTACACCTTC. It yields the protein CSVKTGGDYGYTF.

The CDR3 DNA reads TGTGCCAGCAGCGAAAGGGGGGGAAACACCATATATTTT. Translating gives CASSERGGNTIYF. The gene calls are TRBV3-1 (or the pseudogene TRBV3-2) and TRBJ1-3; D is perhaps TRBD1 (6 bases). Trimming cost V 5 bases and J 4 bases, with 9 bases left between them. This CDR3 is built from 13 residues. Germline values: CDR1 LGHDT, CDR2 YNNKEL (reference sequence).

This chain uses TRBV28 with TRBJ1-6; the D gene is possibly TRBD1 (6 bases). The CDR3 has 14 residues. Germline CDR1 is MDHEN and CDR2 is SYDVKM. Deletions cut 3 bases from V and 5 bases from J, with 8 bases between. The CDR3 sequence is CASSFSGDNSPLHF. CDR3 DNA: TGTGCCAGCAGTTTTTCAGGGGATAATTCACCCCTCCACTTT.

The V call is TRBV5-5, the J call TRBJ2-7, with 11 bases aligning to TRBD2. Germline CDR1 and CDR2: SGHKS and YYEKEE (reference sequence). The V and J ends lost 4 bases and 8 bases, in that order; junction bases with no gene match: 20. The CDR3 is made up of 18 amino acids. CDR3 sequence reads: CASSLNLAGGWGITKQYV. Here the CDR3 DNA reads TGTGCCAGCAGCCTGAACCTAGCGGGAGGATGGGGTATTACCAAGCAGTACGTC.

The chain has TRBV7-8 and TRBJ1-1, with TRBD1 identical over 7 bases. CDR1 SGHVS and CDR2 FQNEAQ come from the germline V gene. J gave up 4 bases and V 5 bases, and 4 bases lay outside the gene matches. The CDR3 is made up of 13 amino acids. CDR3 sequence: CASSRTGGTEAFF. CDR3 nucleotide sequence: TGTGCCAGCAGCCGGACAGGTGGCACTGAAGCTTTCTTT.

This chain links TRBV7-9 with TRBJ2-1; unclear D gene. The CDR3 extends over 12 amino acids. From germline, CDR1 is SEHNR and CDR2 FQNEAQ (reference sequence). The V and J ends lost 4 bases and 8 bases respectively, with 9 bases between them. The CDR3 DNA reads as TGTGCCAGCAGCTCCGGTTTGGATGAGCAGTTCTTC. Translating gives CASSSGLDEQFF. Using reference TRBV7-9 and TRBJ2-1 for the parts outside the CDR3, the full variable domain is DTGVSQNPRHKITKRGQNVTFRCDPISEHNRLYWYRQTLGQGPEFLTYFQNEAQLEKSRLLSDRFSAERPKGSFSTLEIQRTEQGDSAMYLCASSSGLDEQFFGPGTRLTVL.

The gene calls are TRBV4-2 and TRBJ2-5; 15 positions match TRBD2. Germline V gene data show CDR1 as LGHNA and CDR2 as YNFKEQ. CDR3 length: 17 residues. J gave up 4 bases and V 0 bases, and 3 bases lay outside the gene matches. CDR3 nucleotides: TGTGCCAGCAGCCAAGATCCGGGACTAGCGGGAGGAGAGACCCAGTACTTC. Its protein is CASSQDPGLAGGETQYF.

V gene TRBV10-2 combines with J gene TRBJ2-5, with 7 bases lining up with TRBD1. J gave up 7 bases and V 6 bases, and 14 bases lay outside the gene matches. Germline CDR1 and CDR2: WSHSY and SAAADI. CDR3 length equals 15 residues. As DNA, the CDR3 is TGCGCCAGCAGCGCCTCGGACAGGTCCGGAGGGACCCAGTACTTC. It translates to CASSASDRSGGTQYF.

This clone is medium-sized (0.01 to 0.1%) in the sample. The chain is built from TRBV15 and TRBJ2-1; D might be TRBD2 (8 bases). This CDR3 has 15 amino acids. Germline lookup yields CDR1 LNHNV and CDR2 YYDKDF (reference sequence). V was pared by 0 bases and J by 8 bases, with 14 bases between. The CDR3 DNA sequence: TGTGCCACCAGCAGAGATCGGGAGGGGGCGCATGAGCAGTTCTTC. Protein: CATSRDREGAHEQFF. The full variable domain, with the rest looked up from reference TRBV15 and TRBJ2-1, is DAMVIQNPRYQVTQFGKPVTLSCSQTLNHNVMYWYQQKSSQAPKLLFHYYDKDFNNEADTPDNFQSRRPNTSFCFLDIRSPGLGDTAMYLCATSRDREGAHEQFFGPGTRLTVL.

This clone was seen only once. The rearrangement links TRBV20-1 to TRBJ1-1; no firm D call. V was cut by 7 bases and J by 3 bases, with 9 bases left in between. The V gene's germline CDR1 is DFQATT and CDR2 SNEGSKA (reference sequence). The CDR3 spans 11 residues. CDR3 coding DNA: TGCAGTGTTGACGGGGACACTGAAGCTTTCTTT. It encodes CSVDGDTEAFF.

This chain links TRBV12-3 or TRBV12-4 with TRBJ2-7; unclear D gene. CDR3 size: 11 residues. V dropped 5 bases and J dropped 3 bases, with 5 bases sitting between them. This CDR3 is CASSPNYEQYF. In DNA form, the CDR3 reads TGTGCCAGCAGTCCAAACTACGAGCAGTACTTC.

The chain has TRBV5-1 and TRBJ2-5; possible D gene TRBD1, 6 bases. Trimming removed 4 bases from V and 2 bases from J, with 12 bases in between. Per the germline V gene, CDR1 is SGHRS and CDR2 is YFSETQ. The CDR3 runs 14 residues. CDR3 coding DNA: TGCGCCAGCAGCCCTGGACAGAGGCAAGAGACCCAGTACTTC. Translating gives CASSPGQRQETQYF.

The V call is TRBV6-5, the J call TRBJ2-1; 7 bases fit TRBD2. J was trimmed by 1 base and V by 7 bases; bases with no gene match: 4. The CDR3 is 14 residues long. Germline V gene lookup returns CDR1 MNHEY and CDR2 SVGAGI. CDR3 amino acids: CASIIAGSYNEQFF. DNA of the CDR3: TGTGCCAGCATTATAGCGGGTTCCTACAATGAGCAGTTCTTC.

The V gene is TRBV7-8, the J gene TRBJ2-7; TRBD2 might be the D (7 bases). The length of the CDR3 is 15 residues. Germline V CDR1 and CDR2: SGHVS, FQNEAQ. Trimming left V 5 bases short and J 2 bases short, with 16 bases between. Here the CDR3 DNA reads TGTGCCAGCAGCCCCCGGGGAGGGGGTACCTACGAGCAGTACTTC. Translating gives CASSPRGGGTYEQYF.

The CDR3 reads CASNGLGGEQYF. DNA of the CDR3: TGTGCCAGCAATGGATTAGGGGGCGAGCAGTACTTC. The rearrangement uses TRBV28 and TRBJ2-7, with D possibly being TRBD1 (6 bases). There are 12 residues in the CDR3. Per germline, CDR1 MDHEN and CDR2 SYDVKM. V was shortened by 7 bases and J by 6 bases, with 13 bases between the two germline ends.

The chain uses TRBV19 and TRBJ2-5; 7 nucleotides match TRBD1. CDR3 size: 15 residues. Losses at the gene ends were 6 bases for V and 5 bases for J; bases not matched to a gene: 12. The V gene's germline CDR1 is LNHDA and CDR2 SQIVND (reference sequence). The DNA for the CDR3 is TGTGCCAGTAGATTCCGGGACAGAAGTGGGGAGACCCAGTACTTC. Protein product: CASRFRDRSGETQYF.

The chain joins TRBV11-2 to TRBJ1-3; weak D call: TRBD1 (6 bases). Trimming pared 5 bases from V and 4 bases from J, leaving 18 bases between. The CDR3 spans 16 residues. Germline CDR1 SGHAT, CDR2 FQNNGV. The CDR3 is CASSLNRVSRGNTIYF. CDR3 coding DNA: TGTGCCAGCAGCCTCAACAGGGTGTCGCGGGGAAACACCATATATTTT.

The chain is built from TRBV6-5 and TRBJ1-5, with D perhaps TRBD1 (5 bases). The ends were cut back, 7 bases at V and 3 bases at J, with 10 bases in the middle. The CDR3 runs 13 residues. Germline V lookup: CDR1 MNHEY, CDR2 SVGAGI. CDR3 in amino acids: CASIGAVNQPQHF. The CDR3 coding sequence is TGTGCCAGCATTGGGGCAGTCAATCAGCCCCAGCATTTT.

The chain is built from TRBV5-6 and TRBJ2-1; 8 nucleotides agree with TRBD2. The CDR3 has 18 residues. CDR1 and CDR2 from the germline V gene are SGHDT and YYEEEE. V lost 3 bases and J lost 2; bases outside the gene matches: 13. The CDR3 sequence: CASSYLVRSGGTYNEQFF. The CDR3 bases are TGTGCCAGCAGCTATTTAGTTCGAAGCGGGGGTACCTACAATGAGCAGTTCTTC.

This clone was detected once. The chain carries TRBV6-5 and TRBJ2-7, with D uncertain. The CDR3 covers 13 residues. Trimming took 10 bases from V and 4 from J, leaving 17 bases between them. CDR1 is MNHEY, CDR2 SVGAGI, per germline. The CDR3 region has the DNA TGTGCCACCGCGCCCACCCGTAGTTACGAGCAGTACTTC. Amino acid sequence: CATAPTRSYEQYF.

J is TRBJ1-3 and V is TRBV29-1, with D maybe TRBD1 (5 bases). The CDR3 has 15 amino acids. The V end was cut by 7 bases, the J end by 0 bases, with 16 bases between. Per the germline V gene, CDR1 is SQVTM and CDR2 is ANQGSEA. The CDR3 bases are TGCAGCGGTCGGATGGGGGGTGGCTCTGGAAACACCATATATTTT. This codes for CSGRMGGGSGNTIYF.

The chain joins TRBV23-1 to TRBJ2-2, with TRBD1 as a possible D gene (6 bases). TRBV23-1 carries the ORF label, with uncertain function. The CDR3 covers 17 residues. Trimming removed 4 bases from V and 1 base from J, with 16 bases in between. The CDR3 DNA reads TGCGCCAGCAGTCCCGGAAGTAGGGGGAAGAACACCGGGGAGCTGTTTTTT. Translated: CASSPGSRGKNTGELFF.

V usage is TRBV19 and J usage is TRBJ2-2, with 12 bases that match TRBD2. V trimming: 4 bases; J trimming: 3 bases; junction bases outside the gene matches: 6. Germline CDR1 reads LNHDA; CDR2 reads SQIVND (reference sequence). CDR3 size: 17 residues. As DNA, the CDR3 is TGTGCCAGTAGTACAAGACTAGCGGGAGTTGACACCGGGGAGCTGTTTTTT. Amino acids: CASSTRLAGVDTGELFF.